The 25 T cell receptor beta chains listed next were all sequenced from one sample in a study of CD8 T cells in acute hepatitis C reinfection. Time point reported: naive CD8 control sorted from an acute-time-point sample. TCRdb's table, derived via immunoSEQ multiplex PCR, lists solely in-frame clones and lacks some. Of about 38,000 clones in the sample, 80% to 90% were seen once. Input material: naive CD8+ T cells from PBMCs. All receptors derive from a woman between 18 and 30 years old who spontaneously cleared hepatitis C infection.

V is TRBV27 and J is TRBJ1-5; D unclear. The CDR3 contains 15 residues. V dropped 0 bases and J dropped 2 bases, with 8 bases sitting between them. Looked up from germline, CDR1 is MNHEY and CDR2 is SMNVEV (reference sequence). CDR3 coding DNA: TGTGCCAGCAGTTTATCCCGGGGAGGCAATCAGCCCCAGCATTTT. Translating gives CASSLSRGGNQPQHF.

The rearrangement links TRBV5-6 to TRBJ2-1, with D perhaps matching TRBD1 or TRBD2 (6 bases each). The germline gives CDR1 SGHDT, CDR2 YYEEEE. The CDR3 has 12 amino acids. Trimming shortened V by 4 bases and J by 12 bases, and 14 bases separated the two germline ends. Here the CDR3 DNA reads TGTGCCAGCAGCGACTATAGGGGGGCGCAGTTCTTC. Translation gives CASSDYRGAQFF.

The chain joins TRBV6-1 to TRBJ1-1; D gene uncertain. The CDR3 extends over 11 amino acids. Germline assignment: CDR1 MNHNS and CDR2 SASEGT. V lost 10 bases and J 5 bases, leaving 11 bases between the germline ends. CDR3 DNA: TGTGCCATCCGGATTGGGACTGAAGCTTTCTTT. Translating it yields CAIRIGTEAFF.

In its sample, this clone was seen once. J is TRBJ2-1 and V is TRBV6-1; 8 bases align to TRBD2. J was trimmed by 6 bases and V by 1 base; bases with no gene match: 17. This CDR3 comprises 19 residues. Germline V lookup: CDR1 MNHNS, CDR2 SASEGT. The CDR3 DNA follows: TGTGCCAGCAGTGAAGTCGGCTATTTAAGTAGCGGGACTATCAATGAGCAGTTCTTC. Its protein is CASSEVGYLSSGTINEQFF.

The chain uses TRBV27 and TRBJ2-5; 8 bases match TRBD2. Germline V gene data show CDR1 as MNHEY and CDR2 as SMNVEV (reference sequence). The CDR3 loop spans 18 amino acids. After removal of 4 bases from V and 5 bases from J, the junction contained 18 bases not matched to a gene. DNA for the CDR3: TGTGCCAGCAGTTCCTGGGGAACTAGCGGCAACCCTGGGGAGACCCAGTACTTC. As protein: CASSSWGTSGNPGETQYF.

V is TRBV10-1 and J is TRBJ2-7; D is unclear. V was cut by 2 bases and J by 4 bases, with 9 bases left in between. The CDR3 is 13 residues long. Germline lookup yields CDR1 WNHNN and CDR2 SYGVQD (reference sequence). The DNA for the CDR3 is TGCGCCAGCAGTGAGAGGGTAGGGTACGAGCAGTACTTC. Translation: CASSERVGYEQYF.

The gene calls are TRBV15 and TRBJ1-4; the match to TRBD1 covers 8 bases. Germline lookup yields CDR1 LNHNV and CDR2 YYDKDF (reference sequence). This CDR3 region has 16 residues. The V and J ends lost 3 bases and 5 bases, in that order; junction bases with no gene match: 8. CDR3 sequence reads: CATSSLRGRGNEKLFF. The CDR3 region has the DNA TGTGCCACCAGCAGTCTCAGGGGGCGCGGGAATGAAAAACTGTTTTTT.

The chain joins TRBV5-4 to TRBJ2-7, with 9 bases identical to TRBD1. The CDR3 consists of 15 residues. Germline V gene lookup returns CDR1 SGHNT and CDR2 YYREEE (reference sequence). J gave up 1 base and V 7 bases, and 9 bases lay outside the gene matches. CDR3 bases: TGTGCCAGCTACGAGATCGGGACAGGGTCCTACGAGCAGTACTTC. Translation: CASYEIGTGSYEQYF.

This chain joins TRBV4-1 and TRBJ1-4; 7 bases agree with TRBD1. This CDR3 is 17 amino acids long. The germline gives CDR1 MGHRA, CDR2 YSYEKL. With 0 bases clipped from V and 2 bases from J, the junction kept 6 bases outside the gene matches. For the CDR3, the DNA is TGCGCCAGCAGCCAAGATCGGGAGGACAGGACTAATGAAAAACTGTTTTTT. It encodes CASSQDREDRTNEKLFF.

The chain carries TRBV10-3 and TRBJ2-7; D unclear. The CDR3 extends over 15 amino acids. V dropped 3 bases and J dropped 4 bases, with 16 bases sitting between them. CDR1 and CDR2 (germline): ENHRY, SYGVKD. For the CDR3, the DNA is TGTGCCATCAGTGAACCCGTTGGAAGGCCGTACGAGCAGTACTTC. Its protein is CAISEPVGRPYEQYF.

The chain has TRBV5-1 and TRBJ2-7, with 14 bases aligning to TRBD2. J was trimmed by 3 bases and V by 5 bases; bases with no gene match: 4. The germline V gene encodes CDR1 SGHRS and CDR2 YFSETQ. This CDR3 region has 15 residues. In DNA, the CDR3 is TGCGCCAGCAGAGCCGGGACTAGCGGGGGCTACGAGCAGTACTTC. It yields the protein CASRAGTSGGYEQYF.

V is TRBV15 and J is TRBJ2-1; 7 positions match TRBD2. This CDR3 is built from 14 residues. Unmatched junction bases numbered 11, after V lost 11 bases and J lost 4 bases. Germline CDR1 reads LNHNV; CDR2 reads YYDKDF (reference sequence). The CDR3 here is CAVKAGQTYNEQFF. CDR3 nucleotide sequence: TGTGCCGTAAAAGCGGGGCAGACATACAATGAGCAGTTCTTC.

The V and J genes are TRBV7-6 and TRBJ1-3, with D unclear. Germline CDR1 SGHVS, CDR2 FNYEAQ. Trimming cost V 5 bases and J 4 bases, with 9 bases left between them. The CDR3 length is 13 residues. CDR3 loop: CASSLGIGNTIYF. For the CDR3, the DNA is TGTGCCAGCAGCCTTGGGATAGGAAACACCATATATTTT.

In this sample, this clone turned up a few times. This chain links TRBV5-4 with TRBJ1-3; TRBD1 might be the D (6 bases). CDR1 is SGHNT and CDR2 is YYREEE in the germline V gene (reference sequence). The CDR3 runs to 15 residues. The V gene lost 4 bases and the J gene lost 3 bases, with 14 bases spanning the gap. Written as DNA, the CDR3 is TGTGCCAGCAGCATAGGGGGTATCTTTGGAAACACCATATATTTT. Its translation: CASSIGGIFGNTIYF.

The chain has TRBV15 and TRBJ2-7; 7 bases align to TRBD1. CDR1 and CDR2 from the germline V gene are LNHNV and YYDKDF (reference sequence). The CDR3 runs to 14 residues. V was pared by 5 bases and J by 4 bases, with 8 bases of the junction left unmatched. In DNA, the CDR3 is TGTGCCACCAGCGCTCCGGGACAGACATACGAGCAGTACTTC. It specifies CATSAPGQTYEQYF.

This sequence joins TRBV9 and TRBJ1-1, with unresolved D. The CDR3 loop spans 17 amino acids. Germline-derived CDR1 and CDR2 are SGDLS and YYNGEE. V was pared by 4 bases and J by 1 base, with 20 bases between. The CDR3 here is CASSPYLAPAPNTEAFF. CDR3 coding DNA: TGTGCCAGCAGCCCGTATTTGGCCCCCGCGCCGAACACTGAAGCTTTCTTT.

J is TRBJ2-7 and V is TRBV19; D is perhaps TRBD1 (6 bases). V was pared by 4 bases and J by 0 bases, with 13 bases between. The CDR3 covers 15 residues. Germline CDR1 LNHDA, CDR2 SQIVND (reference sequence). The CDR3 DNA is TGTGCCAGTAGTACGACAGGCGTCAACTCCTACGAGCAGTACTTC. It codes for CASSTTGVNSYEQYF.

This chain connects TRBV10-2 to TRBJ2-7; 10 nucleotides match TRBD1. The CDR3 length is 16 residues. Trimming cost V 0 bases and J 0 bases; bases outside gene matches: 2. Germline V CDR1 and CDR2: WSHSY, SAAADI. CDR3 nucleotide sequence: TGCGCCAGCAGTGAGTCTCGGACAGGGGGCTCCTACGAGCAGTACTTC. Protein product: CASSESRTGGSYEQYF.

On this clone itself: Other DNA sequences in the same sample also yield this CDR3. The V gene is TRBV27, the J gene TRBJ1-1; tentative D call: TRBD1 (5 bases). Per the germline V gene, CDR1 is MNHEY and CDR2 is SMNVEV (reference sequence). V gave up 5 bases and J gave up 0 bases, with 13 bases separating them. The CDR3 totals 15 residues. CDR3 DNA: TGTGCCAGCAGTGTCAAGCAGGACATGAACACTGAAGCTTTCTTT. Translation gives CASSVKQDMNTEAFF.

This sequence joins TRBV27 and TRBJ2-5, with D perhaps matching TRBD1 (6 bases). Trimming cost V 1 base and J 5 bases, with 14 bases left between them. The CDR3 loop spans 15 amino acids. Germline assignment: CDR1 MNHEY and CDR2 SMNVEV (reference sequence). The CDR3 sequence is CASSLLAGDDETQYF. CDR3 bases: TGTGCCAGCAGTTTATTGGCAGGGGATGACGAGACCCAGTACTTC.

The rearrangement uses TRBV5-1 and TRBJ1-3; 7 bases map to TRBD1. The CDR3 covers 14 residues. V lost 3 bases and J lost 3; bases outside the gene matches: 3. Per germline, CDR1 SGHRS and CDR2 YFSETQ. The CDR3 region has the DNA TGCGCCAGCAGCTCTAACAGGGGTGGAAACACCATATATTTT. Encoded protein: CASSSNRGGNTIYF.

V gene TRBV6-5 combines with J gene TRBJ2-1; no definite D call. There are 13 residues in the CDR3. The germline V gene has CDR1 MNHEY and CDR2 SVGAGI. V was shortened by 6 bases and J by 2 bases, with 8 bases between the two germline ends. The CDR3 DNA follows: TGTGCCAGCAGGAGTGGGACCTACAATGAGCAGTTCTTC. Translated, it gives CASRSGTYNEQFF.

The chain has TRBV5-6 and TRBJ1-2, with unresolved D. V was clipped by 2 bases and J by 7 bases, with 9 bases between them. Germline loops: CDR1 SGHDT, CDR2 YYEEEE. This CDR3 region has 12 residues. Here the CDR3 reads CASSFGQPGYTF. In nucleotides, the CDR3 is TGTGCCAGCAGCTTTGGCCAGCCTGGCTACACCTTC.

CDR3 protein: CASSLAGQGGEQYF. The DNA of the CDR3 is TGTGCCAGCAGCTTAGCGGGCCAGGGTGGCGAGCAGTACTTC. This chain joins TRBV7-8 and TRBJ2-7; maybe TRBD1 (5 bases). V gave up 0 bases and J gave up 6 bases, with 12 bases separating them. Germline assignment: CDR1 SGHVS and CDR2 FQNEAQ. CDR3 length: 14 residues.

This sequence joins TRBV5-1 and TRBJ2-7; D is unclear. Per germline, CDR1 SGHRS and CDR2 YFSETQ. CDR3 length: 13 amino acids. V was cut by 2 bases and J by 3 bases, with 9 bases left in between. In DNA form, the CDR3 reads TGCGCCAGCAGCTTTAACAGTAACTACGAGCAGTACTTC. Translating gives CASSFNSNYEQYF.